These 15 T cell receptor beta chains came from one sample sequenced in a study of blood T cell repertoires in COVID-19. TCRdb's table, derived via immunoSEQ multiplex PCR, lists solely in-frame clones and lacks some. The table has around 200,000 clones, 89% seen once; the top ten hold more than 0.75%. Sequencing input: PBMCs or T cells enriched from blood (not recorded which). The receptors derive from a woman between 18 and 29 years old who had recovered from COVID-19.

The chain links TRBV4-1 to TRBJ2-7, with D tentatively TRBD2 (5 bases). Trimming shortened V by 1 base and J by 5 bases, and 12 bases separated the two germline ends. Germline V gene sequence: CDR1 MGHRA, CDR2 YSYEKL. CDR3 length: 14 amino acids. CDR3 residues: CASSQGRRHDEQYF. Here the CDR3 DNA reads TGCGCCAGCAGCCAAGGTAGGAGGCACGACGAGCAGTACTTC.

The rearrangement joins TRBV4-2 to TRBJ2-2; D is unclear. Trimming removed 4 bases from V and 0 bases from J, with 6 bases in between. Germline values: CDR1 LGHNA, CDR2 YNFKEQ. This CDR3 has 14 amino acids. CDR3 nucleotides: TGTGCCAGCAGCCTAGCACCGAACACCGGGGAGCTGTTTTTT. It yields the protein CASSLAPNTGELFF.

This rearrangement joins TRBV7-9 to TRBJ1-1; D not certain. V was pared by 2 bases and J by 7 bases, with 11 bases between. Germline CDR1 SEHNR, CDR2 FQNEAQ (reference sequence). The CDR3 covers 13 residues. The CDR3 sequence: CASSLMQSNEAFF. CDR3 nucleotides: TGTGCCAGCAGCTTAATGCAGTCAAATGAAGCTTTCTTT.

CDR3 amino acids: CASTPLRGNYNEQFF. The CDR3 bases are TGTGCCAGCACCCCTTTACGGGGGAATTACAATGAGCAGTTCTTC. The V gene is TRBV2, the J gene TRBJ2-1; weak D call: TRBD2 (6 bases). This CDR3 spans 15 amino acids. Germline CDR1 reads SNHLY; CDR2 reads FYNNEI. Trimming took off 7 bases at V and 4 bases at J, with 17 bases between the two ends.

This clone occurred a few times. The rearrangement links TRBV5-1 to TRBJ1-4, with 7 bases lining up with TRBD1. The CDR3 extends over 15 amino acids. V dropped 0 bases and J dropped 5; count of bases not matched to a gene: 4. CDR1 is SGHRS and CDR2 is YFSETQ in the germline V gene. CDR3 region: CASSLVAGGNEKLFF. CDR3 DNA sequence: TGCGCCAGCAGCTTGGTGGCAGGGGGGAATGAAAAACTGTTTTTT. Drawing the rest from reference TRBV5-1 and TRBJ1-4, the complete variable domain is KAGVTQTPRYLIKTRGQQVTLSCSPISGHRSVSWYQQTPGQGLQFLFEYFSETQRNKGNFPGRFSGRQFSNSRSEMNVSTLELGDSALYLCASSLVAGGNEKLFFGSGTQLSVL.

J is TRBJ2-7 and V is TRBV30; TRBD1 matches at 11 bases. V lost 1 base, J lost 7 bases, and 18 bases stayed unmatched. The germline V gene has CDR1 GTSNPN and CDR2 SVGIG (reference sequence). The CDR3 totals 18 residues. The CDR3 region has the DNA TGTGCCTGGAGTGGAACTCGAACCCCGGGACAGGGGGAAAGGGAGCAGTACTTC. Amino acid sequence: CAWSGTRTPGQGEREQYF.

The chain has TRBV7-2 and TRBJ1-4; a possible D gene is TRBD1 (6 bases). CDR1 is SGHTA and CDR2 is FQGNSA in the germline V gene. CDR3 length: 13 residues. V lost 0 bases, J lost 11 bases, and 10 bases lay in between. CDR3 coding DNA: TGTGCCAGCAGCTTAGCAGGGGGAAGGAAACTGTTTTTT. Its translation is CASSLAGGRKLFF.

The V and J genes are TRBV7-6 and TRBJ2-7, with a tentative D call TRBD2 (6 bases). The CDR3 length is 15 residues. V lost 1 base and J lost 4, with 14 bases in between. Germline CDR1 reads SGHVS; CDR2 reads FNYEAQ. The CDR3 protein is CASSLESGTGYEQYF. CDR3 DNA: TGTGCCAGCAGCTTAGAATCTGGGACTGGATACGAGCAGTACTTC.

The gene calls are TRBV7-9 and TRBJ2-4; the match to TRBD1 covers 7 bases. CDR3 length equals 15 residues. The V and J ends lost 4 bases and 6 bases, in that order; junction bases with no gene match: 9. The V gene's germline CDR1 is SEHNR and CDR2 FQNEAQ (reference sequence). CDR3 nucleotide sequence: TGTGCCAGCAGCTCCCTAGGGGGCGTTGGAAACATTCAGTACTTC. This sequence encodes CASSSLGGVGNIQYF.

This clone was seen a few times. The chain has TRBV4-2 and TRBJ1-5; 7 nucleotides align to TRBD1. V shed 9 bases and J 7 bases; nucleotides not matched to a gene: 18. The CDR3 extends over 16 amino acids. The germline V gene has CDR1 LGHNA and CDR2 YNFKEQ. The CDR3 DNA is TGTGCCAGGGCAATATGGCTGACAGGGCCTGGGCAGCCCCAGCATTTT. It specifies CARAIWLTGPGQPQHF.

CDR3 sequence (DNA): TGTGCCAGCAGCCAAGAGACGGAGGGTTTGAGGTACTATGGCTACACCTTC. Translated, it gives CASSQETEGLRYYGYTF. This sequence joins TRBV3-1 (or the pseudogene TRBV3-2) and TRBJ1-2, with D uncertain. This CDR3 spans 17 amino acids. Germline V lookup: CDR1 LGHDT, CDR2 YNNKEL (reference sequence). Trimming left V 0 bases short and J 3 bases short, with 17 bases between.

V and J are TRBV27 and TRBJ2-1; 9 bases align to TRBD1. The CDR3 has 14 amino acids. The J segment lost 8 bases and the V segment lost 6 bases, leaving 8 bases of the junction unmatched. Germline assignment: CDR1 MNHEY and CDR2 SMNVEV (reference sequence). The CDR3 DNA sequence: TGTGCCAGCAGCGACAGGGGGGCAAGGGATGAGCAGTTCTTC. Its protein is CASSDRGARDEQFF.

This chain uses TRBV19 with TRBJ1-1; perhaps TRBD1 as D (6 bases). In germline, CDR1 is LNHDA, CDR2 SQIVND (reference sequence). The CDR3 runs to 13 residues. Trimming shortened V by 4 bases and J by 4 bases, and 10 bases separated the two germline ends. The DNA of the CDR3 is TGTGCCAGTAGTAACATAGGGGGCACTGAAGCTTTCTTT. Translation: CASSNIGGTEAFF.

CDR3 amino acids: CASSGTGQQGPGNTIYF. The CDR3, as DNA: TGTGCCAGTAGTGGAACAGGCCAACAGGGGCCTGGAAACACCATATATTTT. The V gene is TRBV19, the J gene TRBJ1-3; TRBD1 aligns across 7 bases. CDR1 and CDR2 (germline): LNHDA, SQIVND (reference sequence). The trim removed 5 bases at V and 2 bases at J, leaving 12 bases unmatched. The CDR3 totals 17 residues.

The chain employs TRBV9 and TRBJ1-1; a weak D match, TRBD1 (5 bases). Per germline, CDR1 SGDLS and CDR2 YYNGEE. V was pared by 0 bases and J by 13 bases, with 19 bases between. This CDR3 is 14 amino acids long. As DNA, the CDR3 is TGTGCCAGCAGCGTAGAGGGGAGGGGACGGCCTATTTTCTTT. Protein sequence: CASSVEGRGRPIFF.